These 18 T cell receptor beta chains were all obtained from the same sample, sequenced in a study of response to subunit inactivated influenza vaccine. TCRdb reprocessed the RT-PCR reads with MiXCR, giving one entry per CDR3 protein. The sample records approximately 700,000 distinct CDR3 sequences, approximately 14% being singletons. The sequencing here drew on PBMCs from blood, taken roughly 12 days after vaccination. Every receptor here comes from a man in his fifties who received an inactivated influenza vaccine.

The gene calls are TRBV29-1 and TRBJ2-1, with 9 bases that match TRBD1. CDR3 length: 14 residues. J gave up 9 bases and V 4 bases, and 10 bases lay outside the gene matches. Germline lookup yields CDR1 SQVTM and CDR2 ANQGSEA. The CDR3, as DNA: TGCAGCGTTGCAGGGACAGGGAGGTATGGTGAGCAGTTCTTC. This translates into CSVAGTGRYGEQFF.

This clonotype has only a few counts. The rearrangement links TRBV10-3 to TRBJ1-5; D remains unclear. Germline assignment: CDR1 ENHRY and CDR2 SYGVKD. CDR3 length equals 13 residues. Trimming cost V 4 bases and J 7 bases, with 11 bases left between them. The CDR3 region has the DNA TGTGCCATCAGTGCCCAGGATAGGCAGCCCCAGCATTTT. This encodes CAISAQDRQPQHF.

This clonotype has just a few counts. The rearrangement uses TRBV7-9 and TRBJ1-1; D is unclear. The CDR3 length is 14 residues. V shed 7 bases and J shed 0 bases, with 12 bases lying between them. Germline V CDR1 and CDR2: SEHNR, FQNEAQ (reference sequence). The CDR3 loop reads CASTFQAVNTEAFF. DNA of the CDR3: TGTGCCAGCACCTTTCAGGCGGTGAACACTGAAGCTTTCTTT.

This clonotype was detected ten times or more. The gene calls are TRBV19 and TRBJ1-2; TRBD1 might be the D (5 bases). There are 13 residues in the CDR3. The V gene lost 4 bases and the J gene lost 6 bases, with 12 bases spanning the gap. CDR1 LNHDA and CDR2 SQIVND come from the germline V gene (reference sequence). CDR3 loop: CASSSPGEDGYTF. The CDR3 region has the DNA TGTGCCAGTAGTAGCCCGGGGGAGGATGGCTACACCTTC.

The J gene is TRBJ2-2, the V gene TRBV7-9; 14 nucleotides agree with TRBD2. V was pared by 8 bases and J by 7 bases, with 6 bases of the junction left unmatched. There are 15 residues in the CDR3. CDR1 is SEHNR and CDR2 is FQNEAQ in the germline V gene (reference sequence). The CDR3: CASRPGLAGVGELFF. The DNA of the CDR3 is TGTGCCAGCCGACCGGGACTAGCGGGAGTCGGGGAGCTGTTTTTT.

A word on this clonotype: One end of the junction fails to match germline, which may point to a read error. V usage is TRBV29-1 and J usage is TRBJ2-1, with TRBD2 identical over 7 bases. The CDR3 has 9 amino acids. The germline V gene encodes CDR1 SQVTM and CDR2 ANQGSEA. The CDR3 sequence: CSGTTSPVF. CDR3 nucleotide sequence: TGCAGCGGAACGACTAGCCCAGTCTTC.

Many counts were recorded for this clonotype. The chain employs TRBV3-1 and TRBJ2-1; 14 nucleotides line up with TRBD2. The germline V gene encodes CDR1 LGHDT and CDR2 YNNKEL (reference sequence). CDR3 length equals 17 residues. J gave up 6 bases and V 3 bases, and 7 bases lay outside the gene matches. DNA for the CDR3: TGTGCCAGCAGCCAGATGACTAGCGGGGGGGCGAGCAATGAGCAGTTCTTC. It specifies CASSQMTSGGASNEQFF.

This clonotype was observed many times. V and J are TRBV19 and TRBJ2-1; TRBD2 aligns across 11 bases. This CDR3 region has 16 residues. CDR1 and CDR2 from the germline V gene are LNHDA and SQIVND (reference sequence). V shed 4 bases, J shed 3 bases, and the junction held 5 bases outside the gene matches. The CDR3 region is CASSRTSGSGYNEQFF. The CDR3 DNA reads TGTGCCAGTAGTAGAACTAGCGGGAGCGGCTACAATGAGCAGTTCTTC.

The gene calls are TRBV10-3 and TRBJ1-2, with 11 bases that match TRBD1. CDR3 length: 14 residues. The V gene end was trimmed by 3 bases and the J gene end by 7 bases; junction bases not matched to a gene: 4. The germline V gene encodes CDR1 ENHRY and CDR2 SYGVKD. CDR3 sequence reads: CAISDGQGAPGYTF. As DNA, the CDR3 is TGTGCCATCAGTGACGGACAGGGGGCTCCTGGCTACACCTTC.

This clonotype occurred many times. This chain connects TRBV20-1 to TRBJ2-3; TRBD2 matches 12 bases. The germline V gene has CDR1 DFQATT and CDR2 SNEGSKA (reference sequence). This CDR3 is 14 amino acids long. Trimming cost V 3 bases and J 4 bases; bases outside gene matches: 2. The CDR3 DNA sequence: TGCAGTGCTAGGACTAGCGGGAGCCCAGATACGCAGTATTTT. Amino acids: CSARTSGSPDTQYF.

The chain combines TRBV7-2 with TRBJ2-1; possible D gene TRBD2, 6 bases. Germline loops: CDR1 SGHTA, CDR2 FQGNSA. The V end lost 5 bases, the J end lost 0 bases, and 14 bases lay between the germline ends. The CDR3 contains 16 residues. CDR3 coding DNA: TGTGCCAGCAGCGCGGGGTGGGCCTACTCCTACAATGAGCAGTTCTTC. This encodes CASSAGWAYSYNEQFF.

This chain links TRBV7-9 with TRBJ2-1; D is possibly TRBD2 (5 bases). The V end lost 1 base, the J end lost 8 bases, and 12 bases lay between the germline ends. Germline V CDR1 and CDR2: SEHNR, FQNEAQ (reference sequence). The CDR3 spans 14 residues. CDR3 loop: CASSLGGLAYEQFF. The CDR3 DNA sequence: TGTGCCAGCAGCTTAGGTGGGCTAGCCTATGAGCAGTTCTTC.

The chain carries TRBV11-3 and TRBJ1-1; D perhaps matches TRBD1 (5 bases). Germline CDR1 and CDR2: SGHNT and YENEEA. The CDR3 extends over 14 amino acids. The V end was cut by 3 bases, the J end by 4 bases, with 12 bases between. The CDR3 sequence: CASSLQGEGTEAFF. CDR3 bases: TGTGCCAGCAGCTTGCAGGGTGAAGGCACTGAAGCTTTCTTT.

As DNA, the CDR3 is TGTGCCACCGGGGTGGGACAGGGGAAAAATGAGCAGTTCTTC. Protein: CATGVGQGKNEQFF. The genes are TRBV24-1 and TRBJ2-1; 10 bases are shared with TRBD1. The CDR3 is 14 residues long. V lost 9 bases, J lost 7 bases, and 8 bases stayed unmatched. The germline V gene has CDR1 KGHDR and CDR2 SFDVKD.

The chain joins TRBV25-1 to TRBJ2-5, with D possibly being TRBD1 or TRBD2 (5 bases each). Deletions cut 3 bases from V and 3 bases from J, with 17 bases between. CDR3 length: 16 amino acids. Germline V lookup: CDR1 MGHDK, CDR2 SYGVNS. This CDR3 reads CASSDGTGGRKETQYF. As DNA, the CDR3 is TGTGCCAGCAGTGATGGGACCGGCGGACGGAAAGAGACCCAGTACTTC.

The CDR3 bases are TGTGCCAGCAGCCCGACAGTCTACAGAGCTTTCTTT. This gives the protein CASSPTVYRAFF. The chain carries TRBV12-3 or TRBV12-4 and TRBJ1-1; D perhaps matches TRBD1 (5 bases). The CDR3 length is 12 residues. Trimming took off 6 bases at V and 10 bases at J, with 15 bases between the two ends.

This clonotype was counted between two and nine times. The chain employs TRBV10-3 and TRBJ2-7; D not certain. V was shortened by 2 bases and J by 2 bases, with 10 bases between the two germline ends. The CDR3 extends over 14 amino acids. The germline CDR1 and CDR2 sequences are ENHRY and SYGVKD. The CDR3, as DNA: TGTGCCATCAGTGAGGGCGCCTACGCCTACGAGCAGTACTTC. Amino acids: CAISEGAYAYEQYF.

The chain is built from TRBV6-2 or TRBV6-3 and TRBJ2-5; no definite D call. Germline V gene lookup returns CDR1 MNHEY and CDR2 SVGEGT. V shed 7 bases and J shed 7 bases, with 16 bases lying between them. The CDR3 covers 13 residues. CDR3 sequence reads: CASIGDGSRTQYF. As DNA, the CDR3 is TGTGCCAGCATAGGAGACGGGTCCCGGACCCAGTACTTC.